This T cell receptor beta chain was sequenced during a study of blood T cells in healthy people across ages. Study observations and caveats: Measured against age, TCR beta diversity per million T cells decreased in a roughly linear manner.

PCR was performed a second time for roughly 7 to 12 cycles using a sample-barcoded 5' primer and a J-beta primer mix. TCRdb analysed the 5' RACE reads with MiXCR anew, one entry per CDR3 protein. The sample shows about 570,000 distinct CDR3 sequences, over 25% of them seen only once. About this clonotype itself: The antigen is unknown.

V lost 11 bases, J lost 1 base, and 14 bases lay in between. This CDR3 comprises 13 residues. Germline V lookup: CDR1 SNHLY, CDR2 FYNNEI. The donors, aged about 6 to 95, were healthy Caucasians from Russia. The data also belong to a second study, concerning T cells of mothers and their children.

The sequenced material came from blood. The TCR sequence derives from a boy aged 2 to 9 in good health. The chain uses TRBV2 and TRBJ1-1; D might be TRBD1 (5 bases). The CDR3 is CASGRDGNTEAFF. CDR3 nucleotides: TGTGCCTCAGGGCGGGACGGGAACACTGAAGCTTTCTTT.